What follows are 3 T cell receptor beta chains derived from one specimen sequenced in a study of control samples from healthy donors and cancer patients. Data came from immunoSEQ multiplex PCR; TCRdb stores just in-frame clones and leaves some out. Of 52,000 or so clones detected, about 95% appear once; the ten largest clones hold around 4.2%. The sample was blood. The receptors stem from a man under 40 in good health.

This clone occurred once. V is TRBV7-9 and J is TRBJ1-1; D might be TRBD1 (6 bases). The CDR3 totals 15 residues. V was clipped by 0 bases and J by 3 bases, with 11 bases between them. From germline, CDR1 is SEHNR and CDR2 FQNEAQ (reference sequence). CDR3 coding DNA: TGTGCCAGCAGCTTAGCGGCAGGGGTATACACTGAAGCTTTCTTT. Translation: CASSLAAGVYTEAFF.

The rearrangement uses TRBV21-1 and TRBJ1-5; the DNA was not compared with TRBD1, the D call given in the table. TRBV21-1 is shown as a pseudogene. This CDR3 has 18 residues. The CDR3 region has the DNA TGTGCCAGCAGCAGAGTCGGACAGGAGAGTTATAGCAATCAGCCCCAGCATTTT. Protein product: CASSRVGQESYSNQPQHF.

The chain employs TRBV7-3 and TRBJ2-2; D unclear. Per germline, CDR1 SGHTA and CDR2 FQGTGA. Trimming removed 5 bases at V and 2 bases at J, with 12 bases between. The CDR3 loop spans 15 amino acids. CDR3 coding DNA: TGTGCCAGCAGCCCCCTGGACCTAAACACCGGGGAGCTGTTTTTT. It encodes CASSPLDLNTGELFF.